The 24 T cell receptor beta chains reported below all come from one sample, sequenced in a study of blood T cell repertoires in COVID-19. Data came from immunoSEQ multiplex PCR; TCRdb stores just in-frame clones and leaves some out. The repertoire holds roughly 190,000 clones, with under 85% as singletons. What was sequenced was peripheral blood. These TCRs come from a woman between 40 and 50 years old with acute or convalescent COVID-19.

The chain links TRBV4-1 to TRBJ1-6; TRBD1 agrees at 7 bases. This CDR3 region has 16 residues. Germline assignment: CDR1 MGHRA and CDR2 YSYEKL. V was pared by 1 base and J by 7 bases, with 7 bases of the junction left unmatched. Here the CDR3 DNA reads TGCGCCAGCAGCCAAGGGGGACAGACTCTAAATTCACCCCTCCACTTT. Translated, it gives CASSQGGQTLNSPLHF.

CDR3 coding DNA: TGTGCCAGCAGTTTACGGGGTCTAGCTAATGAAAAACTGTTTTTT. Amino acid sequence: CASSLRGLANEKLFF. The chain carries TRBV27 and TRBJ1-4; unclear D gene. The CDR3 has 15 amino acids. Germline V gene sequence: CDR1 MNHEY, CDR2 SMNVEV (reference sequence). V was pared by 2 bases and J by 3 bases, with 10 bases between.

The chain uses TRBV6-6 and TRBJ2-7; tentative D call: TRBD1 (6 bases). Germline-derived CDR1 and CDR2 are MNHNY and SVGAGI (reference sequence). V was shortened by 6 bases and J by 0 bases, with 12 bases between the two germline ends. This CDR3 region has 14 residues. The DNA of the CDR3 is TGTGCCAGCAGCCCAGGGGCCTCCTCCTACGAGCAGTACTTC. Its protein is CASSPGASSYEQYF.

V and J are TRBV11-2 and TRBJ1-1; perhaps TRBD1 as D (6 bases). Germline lookup yields CDR1 SGHAT and CDR2 FQNNGV. V was shortened by 6 bases and J by 5 bases, with 16 bases between the two germline ends. This CDR3 has 14 residues. CDR3 nucleotides: TGTGCCAGCAGATCACAGGGATTGAGGACTGAAGCTTTCTTT. This encodes CASRSQGLRTEAFF.

The V gene is TRBV7-2, the J gene TRBJ2-4; TRBD1 agrees at 7 bases. The germline V gene has CDR1 SGHTA and CDR2 FQGNSA. The CDR3 is 14 amino acids. Trimming cost V 5 bases and J 3 bases; bases outside gene matches: 4. The CDR3 DNA is TGTGCCAGCAGCCCTGGACAGGTCAAAAACATTCAGTACTTC. This encodes CASSPGQVKNIQYF. Supplemented by reference TRBV7-2 and TRBJ2-4, the full variable domain reads GAGVSQSPSNKVTEKGKDVELRCDPISGHTALYWYRQSLGQGLEFLIYFQGNSAPDKSGLPSDRFSAERTGGSVSTLTIQRTQQEDSAVYLCASSPGQVKNIQYFGAGTRLSVL.

The chain uses TRBV28 and TRBJ2-7; 13 bases are a match to TRBD2. J gave up 5 bases and V 2 bases, and 6 bases lay outside the gene matches. This CDR3 region has 16 residues. Germline V CDR1 and CDR2: MDHEN, SYDVKM. CDR3 DNA: TGTGCCAGCAGTTTAGCCGGGACTAGCGGGAAGAACGAGCAGTACTTC. Its protein is CASSLAGTSGKNEQYF.

V and J are TRBV20-1 and TRBJ2-5; D is perhaps TRBD2 (5 bases). Germline V CDR1 and CDR2: DFQATT, SNEGSKA (reference sequence). V shed 3 bases and J shed 2 bases, with 13 bases lying between them. CDR3 length: 14 residues. The CDR3: CSASGVRVQETQYF. The CDR3 coding sequence is TGCAGTGCTAGTGGGGTGAGGGTTCAAGAGACCCAGTACTTC.

The chain recombines TRBV7-6 with TRBJ2-3; 14 bases are shared with TRBD2. Per germline, CDR1 SGHVS and CDR2 FNYEAQ. The CDR3 has 19 residues. The J segment lost 2 bases and the V segment lost 0 bases, leaving 7 bases of the junction unmatched. CDR3 amino acids: CASSLASGLAGANTDTQYF. The CDR3 DNA is TGTGCCAGCAGCTTAGCCTCGGGACTAGCGGGGGCAAACACAGATACGCAGTATTTT.

The V call is TRBV11-2, the J call TRBJ2-1; TRBD2 might be the D (5 bases). Germline CDR1 is SGHAT and CDR2 is FQNNGV. This CDR3 has 18 amino acids. Trimming removed 1 base from V and 6 bases from J, with 22 bases in between. CDR3 in DNA: TGTGCCAGCAGCTTAGGACGAGAATGGGCTGCAGGAGGCAATGAGCAGTTCTTC. Protein sequence: CASSLGREWAAGGNEQFF.

This clone was seen a handful of times. This rearrangement joins TRBV5-1 to TRBJ2-7; TRBD1 matches at 12 bases. Germline-derived CDR1 and CDR2 are SGHRS and YFSETQ. The CDR3 covers 15 residues. Germline trimming cut 4 bases from V and 6 bases from J; bases unmatched to any gene: 8. For the CDR3, the DNA is TGCGCCAGCAGCCAGCCGGGACAGGGGGCGGGCGAGCAGTACTTC. This encodes CASSQPGQGAGEQYF.

This clone occurred once. The chain combines TRBV7-9 with TRBJ1-3; possible D gene TRBD1, 6 bases. This CDR3 is 15 amino acids long. Germline V lookup: CDR1 SEHNR, CDR2 FQNEAQ (reference sequence). The germline V and J ends were trimmed by 4 bases and 0 bases, with 10 bases remaining between them. The CDR3 sequence is CASSYTGHSGNTIYF. The CDR3 DNA reads as TGTGCCAGCAGCTACACGGGACACTCTGGAAACACCATATATTTT.

The chain links TRBV3-1 (or the pseudogene TRBV3-2) to TRBJ2-1; 12 nucleotides align to TRBD2. CDR1 and CDR2 from the germline V gene are LGHDT and YNNKEL (reference sequence). This CDR3 has 15 residues. V dropped 4 bases and J dropped 10; count of bases not matched to a gene: 8. The CDR3 coding sequence is TGTGCCAGCAGCCCCGAGACTAGCGGGGGATGGGAGCAGTTCTTC. It specifies CASSPETSGGWEQFF.

The chain is built from TRBV5-1 and TRBJ1-5; D is perhaps TRBD1 (5 bases). V shed 1 base and J shed 1 base, with 12 bases lying between them. The germline gives CDR1 SGHRS, CDR2 YFSETQ. The CDR3 is 16 amino acids. CDR3 DNA sequence: TGCGCCAGCAGCTTGTATCCAGGGCCAAGCAATCAGCCCCAGCATTTT. Protein product: CASSLYPGPSNQPQHF.

The V and J genes are TRBV10-2 and TRBJ1-1; D might be TRBD1 (6 bases). From germline, CDR1 is WSHSY and CDR2 SAAADI. V lost 5 bases and J lost 7, with 11 bases in between. CDR3 size: 12 residues. The CDR3 DNA reads TGCGCCAGCAGTATCGGACAGAGTGAAGCTTTCTTT. It encodes CASSIGQSEAFF.

The V and J genes are TRBV7-9 and TRBJ1-5; 9 positions match TRBD1. V was pared by 4 bases and J by 2 bases, with 6 bases of the junction left unmatched. From germline, CDR1 is SEHNR and CDR2 FQNEAQ (reference sequence). The CDR3 is made up of 16 amino acids. The CDR3 DNA reads TGTGCCAGCAGCTCCGGACAGGGGTTGGGCAATCAGCCCCAGCATTTT. Residues: CASSSGQGLGNQPQHF.

CDR3 protein: CASSMEQGRSGELFF. The DNA of the CDR3 is TGTGCCAGTAGTATGGAACAGGGACGGAGCGGGGAGCTGTTTTTT. The chain links TRBV19 to TRBJ2-2; TRBD1 might be the D (6 bases). V was pared by 3 bases and J by 7 bases, with 15 bases between. The CDR3 is 15 amino acids. CDR1 is LNHDA and CDR2 is SQIVND in the germline V gene (reference sequence).

The rearrangement uses TRBV11-3 and TRBJ2-2, with D perhaps TRBD1 (5 bases). The CDR3 has 17 residues. Germline CDR1 and CDR2: SGHNT and YENEEA. V gave up 1 base and J gave up 5 bases, with 17 bases separating them. In DNA, the CDR3 is TGTGCCAGCAGCTTAGGTGACAGTCCTTTCCGTACCGGGGAGCTGTTTTTT. Translating it yields CASSLGDSPFRTGELFF. Using reference TRBV11-3 and TRBJ2-2 for the parts outside the CDR3, the full variable domain is EAGVVQSPRYKIIEKKQPVAFWCNPISGHNTLYWYLQNLGQGPELLIRYENEEAVDDSQLPKDRFSAERLKGVDSTLKIQPAELGDSAVYLCASSLGDSPFRTGELFFGEGSRLTVL.

This clone occurred a few times. V gene TRBV27 combines with J gene TRBJ2-1; D possibly corresponds to TRBD1 (7 bases). The CDR3 has 15 amino acids. Germline V gives CDR1 MNHEY, CDR2 SMNVEV (reference sequence). Trimming stripped 3 bases from V and 2 bases from J, with 11 bases between. The CDR3 DNA is TGTGCCAGCAGTTTTGGAGGGGGCACCTACAATGAGCAGTTCTTC. It yields the protein CASSFGGGTYNEQFF.

The table lists this clone with a few counts. The chain couples TRBV28 to TRBJ1-1, with TRBD1 matching over 9 bases. The germline V gene encodes CDR1 MDHEN and CDR2 SYDVKM. The CDR3 runs 15 residues. V gave up 3 bases and J gave up 14 bases; unmatched junction bases: 16. CDR3 sequence (DNA): TGTGCCAGCAGTTTTCTCAACCCGGGACAGGGTAACTCCTTCTTT. It encodes CASSFLNPGQGNSFF.

The rearrangement uses TRBV10-2 and TRBJ2-5, with TRBD2 matching 9 bases. The germline V gene has CDR1 WSHSY and CDR2 SAAADI. This CDR3 has 15 residues. V dropped 4 bases and J dropped 0; count of bases not matched to a gene: 3. CDR3 DNA sequence: TGCGCCAGCAGTGCACTAGCGGGTAACCAAGAGACCCAGTACTTC. Residues: CASSALAGNQETQYF.

This clone was seen a single time. This chain connects TRBV24-1 to TRBJ2-1; TRBD2 aligns across 12 bases. V lost 3 bases to trimming and J lost 9 bases; unmatched junction nucleotides: 14. The CDR3 consists of 18 residues. Germline CDR1 reads KGHDR; CDR2 reads SFDVKD. This CDR3 reads CATSDPPSTSGRSAEQFF. The DNA of the CDR3 is TGTGCCACCAGTGATCCCCCCTCGACTAGCGGGAGATCGGCTGAGCAGTTCTTC.

The chain carries TRBV3-1 (or the pseudogene TRBV3-2) and TRBJ1-3, with TRBD1 identical over 9 bases. Trimming took 6 bases from V and 4 from J; bases not matched to a gene: 7. The CDR3 contains 15 residues. Per germline, CDR1 LGHDT and CDR2 YNNKEL (reference sequence). This CDR3 is CASSRTGESGNTIYF. DNA of the CDR3: TGTGCCAGCAGTCGGACAGGGGAGAGCGGAAACACCATATATTTT.

This chain connects TRBV3-1 (or the pseudogene TRBV3-2) to TRBJ2-7; unclear D gene. CDR1 and CDR2 (germline): LGHDT, YNNKEL (reference sequence). This CDR3 has 13 residues. V was shortened by 0 bases and J by 5 bases, with 8 bases between the two germline ends. The CDR3, as DNA: TGTGCCAGCAGCCAAGACAGATTTAACGAGCAGTACTTC. Its protein is CASSQDRFNEQYF.

The CDR3 DNA reads TGTGCCAGCAGCTTAGTTGGTAGCTTCTTGTATGAGCAGTTCTTC. Translating it yields CASSLVGSFLYEQFF. The chain is built from TRBV7-2 and TRBJ2-1; D not resolved. The V end was cut by 1 base, the J end by 8 bases, with 15 bases between. Germline V gene sequence: CDR1 SGHTA, CDR2 FQGNSA. This CDR3 spans 15 amino acids.